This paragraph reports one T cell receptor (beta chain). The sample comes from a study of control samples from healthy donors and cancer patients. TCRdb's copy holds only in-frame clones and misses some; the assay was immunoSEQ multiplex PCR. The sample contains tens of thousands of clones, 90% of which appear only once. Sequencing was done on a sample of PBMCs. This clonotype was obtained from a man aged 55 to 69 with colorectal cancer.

The CDR3 DNA sequence: TGTGCCAGCAGTTTTGTGGGAAGCACTGAAGCTTTCTTT. This codes for CASSFVGSTEAFF. J is TRBJ1-1 and V is TRBV27; D unclear. CDR3 length: 13 residues. Trimming removed 3 bases from V and 4 bases from J, with 9 bases in between. Germline V gene sequence: CDR1 MNHEY, CDR2 SMNVEV (reference sequence).